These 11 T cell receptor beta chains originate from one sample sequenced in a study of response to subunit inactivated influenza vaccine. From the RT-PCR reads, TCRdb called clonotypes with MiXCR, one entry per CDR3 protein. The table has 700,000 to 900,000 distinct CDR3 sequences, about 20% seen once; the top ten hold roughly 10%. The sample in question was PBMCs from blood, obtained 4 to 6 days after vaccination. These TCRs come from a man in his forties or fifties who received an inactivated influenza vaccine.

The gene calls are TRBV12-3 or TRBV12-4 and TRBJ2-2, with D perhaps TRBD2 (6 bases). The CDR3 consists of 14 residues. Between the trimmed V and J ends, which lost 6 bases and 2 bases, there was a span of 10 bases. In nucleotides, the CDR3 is TGTGCCAGCAGACCGGACTACAACACCGGGGAGCTGTTTTTT. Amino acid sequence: CASRPDYNTGELFF.

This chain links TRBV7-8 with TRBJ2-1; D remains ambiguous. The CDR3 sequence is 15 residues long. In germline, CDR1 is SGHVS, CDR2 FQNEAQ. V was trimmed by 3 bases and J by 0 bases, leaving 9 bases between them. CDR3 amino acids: CASSFLWGSYNEQFF. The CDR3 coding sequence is TGTGCCAGCAGCTTCCTTTGGGGCTCCTACAATGAGCAGTTCTTC.

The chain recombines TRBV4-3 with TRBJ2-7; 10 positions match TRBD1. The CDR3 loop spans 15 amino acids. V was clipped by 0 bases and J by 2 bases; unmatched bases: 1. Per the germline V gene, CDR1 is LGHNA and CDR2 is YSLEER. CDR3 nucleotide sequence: TGCGCCAGCAGCCAAGAGGGGACAGGGGCCTACGAGCAGTACTTC. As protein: CASSQEGTGAYEQYF.

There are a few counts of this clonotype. The chain's CDR3 is CAISESFVVVDTQYF. The CDR3 DNA follows: TGTGCCATCAGTGAGTCATTTGTGGTTGTGGATACGCAGTATTTT. The V call is TRBV10-3, the J call TRBJ2-3, with unresolved D. The CDR3 sequence is 15 residues long. Trimming cost V 0 bases and J 6 bases, with 13 bases left between them. Looked up from germline, CDR1 is ENHRY and CDR2 is SYGVKD.

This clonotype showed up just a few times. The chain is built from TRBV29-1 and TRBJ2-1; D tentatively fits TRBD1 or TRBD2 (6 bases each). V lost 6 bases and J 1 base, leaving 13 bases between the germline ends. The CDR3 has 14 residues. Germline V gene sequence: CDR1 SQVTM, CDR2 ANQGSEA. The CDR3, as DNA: TGCAGCGTAGAGAGGAGGGGGTCCTACAATGAGCAGTTCTTC. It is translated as CSVERRGSYNEQFF.

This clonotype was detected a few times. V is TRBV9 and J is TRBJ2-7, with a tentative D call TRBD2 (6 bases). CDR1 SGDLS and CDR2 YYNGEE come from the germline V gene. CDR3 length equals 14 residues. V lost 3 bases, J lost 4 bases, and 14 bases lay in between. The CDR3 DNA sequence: TGTGCCAGCAGCGCCGGACGGGAGAGGTACGAGCAGTACTTC. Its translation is CASSAGRERYEQYF.

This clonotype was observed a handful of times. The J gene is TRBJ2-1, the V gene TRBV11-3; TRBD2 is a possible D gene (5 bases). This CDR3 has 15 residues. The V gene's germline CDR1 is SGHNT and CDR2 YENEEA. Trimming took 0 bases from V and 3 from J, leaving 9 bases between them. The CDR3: CASSLDAGNYNEQFF. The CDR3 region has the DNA TGTGCCAGCAGCTTAGATGCGGGTAACTACAATGAGCAGTTCTTC.

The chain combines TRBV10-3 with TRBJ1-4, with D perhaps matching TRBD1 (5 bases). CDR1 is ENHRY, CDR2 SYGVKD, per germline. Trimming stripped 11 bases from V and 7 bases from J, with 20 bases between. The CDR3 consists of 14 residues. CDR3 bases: TGTGCCTCGGCCCAGGGTACGAAAGTTGAAAAACTGTTTTTT. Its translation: CASAQGTKVEKLFF.

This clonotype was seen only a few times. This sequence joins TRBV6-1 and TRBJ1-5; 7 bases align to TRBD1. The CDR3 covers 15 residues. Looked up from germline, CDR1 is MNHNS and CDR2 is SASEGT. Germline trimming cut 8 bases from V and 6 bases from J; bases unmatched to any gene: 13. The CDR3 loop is CASELGGGIGQPQHF. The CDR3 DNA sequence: TGTGCCAGCGAATTAGGGGGCGGTATAGGTCAGCCCCAGCATTTT.

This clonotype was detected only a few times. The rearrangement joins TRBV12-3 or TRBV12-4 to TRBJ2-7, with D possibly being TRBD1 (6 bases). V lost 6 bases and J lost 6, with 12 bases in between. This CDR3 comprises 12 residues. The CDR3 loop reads CASRTQGPEQYF. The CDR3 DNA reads TGTGCCAGCAGGACGCAGGGGCCCGAGCAGTACTTC.

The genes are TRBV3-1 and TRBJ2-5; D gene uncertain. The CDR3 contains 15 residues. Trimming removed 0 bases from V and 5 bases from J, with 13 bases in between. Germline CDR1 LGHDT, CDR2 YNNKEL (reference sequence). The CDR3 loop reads CASSQDNPGVETQYF. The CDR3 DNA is TGTGCCAGCAGCCAAGACAATCCAGGAGTTGAGACCCAGTACTTC.